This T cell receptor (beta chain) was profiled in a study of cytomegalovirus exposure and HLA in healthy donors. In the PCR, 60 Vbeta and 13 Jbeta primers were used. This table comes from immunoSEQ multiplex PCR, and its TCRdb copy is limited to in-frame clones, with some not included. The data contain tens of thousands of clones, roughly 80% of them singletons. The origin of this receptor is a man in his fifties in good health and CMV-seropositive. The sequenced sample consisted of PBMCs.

This chain's CDR3 is CASSPPQGGTEAFF. For the CDR3, the DNA is TGTGCCAGCTCACCACCACAGGGGGGCACTGAAGCTTTCTTT. The chain carries TRBV18 and TRBJ1-1, with TRBD1 matching 8 bases. The CDR3 length is 14 residues. CDR1 and CDR2 from the germline V gene are KGHSH and LQKENI. V was pared by 0 bases and J by 4 bases, with 1 base of the junction left unmatched.